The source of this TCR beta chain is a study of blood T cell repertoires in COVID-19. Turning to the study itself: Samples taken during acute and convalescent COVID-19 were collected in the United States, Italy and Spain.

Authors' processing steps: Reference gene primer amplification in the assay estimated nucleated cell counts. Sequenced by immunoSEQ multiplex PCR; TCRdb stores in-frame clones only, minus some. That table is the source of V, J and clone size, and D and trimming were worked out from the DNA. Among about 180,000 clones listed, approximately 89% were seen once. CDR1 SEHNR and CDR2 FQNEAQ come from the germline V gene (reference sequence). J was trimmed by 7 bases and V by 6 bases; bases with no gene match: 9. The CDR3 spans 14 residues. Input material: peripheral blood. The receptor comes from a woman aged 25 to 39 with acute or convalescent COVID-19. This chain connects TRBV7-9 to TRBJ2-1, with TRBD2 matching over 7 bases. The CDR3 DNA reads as TGTGCCAGCAGACGTAGCGGGTGGGGAAATGAGCAGTTCTTC. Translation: CASRRSGWGNEQFF.